The entry below gives a single TCR beta chain sequence along with its context. Sequencing was performed with immunoSEQ multiplex PCR; in TCRdb, only in-frame clones are kept and a portion is missing. The table shows around 69,000 clones, with 75% to 85% occurring only once. These data belong to a study of OX40 agonist ivuxolimab in advanced cancers. Study in general: Ivuxolimab is an agonistic anti-OX40 (CD134) antibody, and patients were treated with it.

V shed 5 bases and J 5 bases; nucleotides not matched to a gene: 4. The CDR3 is made up of 13 amino acids. The germline CDR1 and CDR2 sequences are SGHDT and YYEEEE. The source material was CD4+ or CD8+ T cells sorted from blood, sampled in a trial of the OX40 agonist ivuxolimab. The TCR sequence derives from an adult with an advanced solid tumor such as melanoma, head and neck, liver or kidney cancer. V and J are TRBV5-6 and TRBJ1-1, with 9 bases lining up with TRBD1. The CDR3 region is CASSGQGRTEAFF. The CDR3 bases are TGTGCCAGCAGTGGACAGGGGCGGACTGAAGCTTTCTTT. Looking up the rest from reference TRBV5-6 and TRBJ1-1 gives the full variable domain: DAGVTQSPTHLIKTRGQQVTLRCSPKSGHDTVSWYQQALGQGPQFIFQYYEEEERQRGNFPDRFSGHQFPNYSSELNVNALLLGDSALYLCASSGQGRTEAFFGQGTRLTVV.